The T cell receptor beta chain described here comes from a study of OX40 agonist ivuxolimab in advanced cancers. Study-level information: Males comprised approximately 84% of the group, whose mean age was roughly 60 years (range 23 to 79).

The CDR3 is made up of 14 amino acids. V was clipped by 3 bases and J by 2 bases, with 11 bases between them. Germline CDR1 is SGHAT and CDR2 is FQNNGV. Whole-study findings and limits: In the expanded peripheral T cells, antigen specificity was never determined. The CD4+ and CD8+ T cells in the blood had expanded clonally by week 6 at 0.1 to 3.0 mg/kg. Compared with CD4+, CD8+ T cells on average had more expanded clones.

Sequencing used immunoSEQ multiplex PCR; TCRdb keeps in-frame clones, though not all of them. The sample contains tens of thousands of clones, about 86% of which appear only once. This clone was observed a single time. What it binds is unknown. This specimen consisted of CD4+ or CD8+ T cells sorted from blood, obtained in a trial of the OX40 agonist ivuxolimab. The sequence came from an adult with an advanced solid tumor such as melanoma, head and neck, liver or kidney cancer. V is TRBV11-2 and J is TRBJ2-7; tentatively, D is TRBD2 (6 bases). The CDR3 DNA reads TGTGCCAGCAGCTTTACGGGAGCCACCTACGAGCAGTACTTC. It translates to CASSFTGATYEQYF. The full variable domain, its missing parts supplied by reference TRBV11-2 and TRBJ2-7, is EAGVAQSPRYKIIEKRQSVAFWCNPISGHATLYWYQQILGQGPKLLIQFQNNGVVDDSQLPKDRFSAERLKGVDSTLKIQPAKLEDSAVYLCASSFTGATYEQYFGPGTRLTVT.